Listed here are 14 T cell receptor beta chains from one sample, sequenced in a study of T cells after yellow fever vaccination. MiXCR was run by TCRdb on the 5' RACE reads, yielding one entry per CDR3 protein. The sample has 450,000 to 600,000 distinct CDR3 sequences, about a sixth seen once. Sequencing used PBMCs, obtained less than 6 days after the first yellow fever vaccination. These receptors were taken from a man between 18 and 29 years old who received the YFV17D yellow fever vaccine.

This clonotype has just a few counts. The V gene is TRBV20-1, the J gene TRBJ2-1; TRBD1 agrees at 7 bases. The germline gives CDR1 DFQATT, CDR2 SNEGSKA (reference sequence). The V segment lost 1 base and the J segment 4 bases; nucleotides outside the gene matches: 7. The CDR3 sequence is 15 residues long. The CDR3 coding sequence is TGCAGTGCTAGAGGAGCAGACAGGGCTTACAATGAGCAGTTCTTC. Translation gives CSARGADRAYNEQFF.

This clonotype was counted a few times. CDR3 coding DNA: TGTGCCAGCAGTACGGGCCCGTTAGATACGCAGTATTTT. It yields the protein CASSTGPLDTQYF. The chain recombines TRBV21-1 with TRBJ2-3; the table calls TRBD2, which could not be checked here. TRBV21-1 is a listed pseudogene. The CDR3 runs 13 residues.

This clonotype was seen only a few times. V usage is TRBV2 and J usage is TRBJ2-5; 9 bases match TRBD1. This CDR3 contains 13 residues. CDR1 is SNHLY, CDR2 FYNNEI, per germline. The V gene end was trimmed by 8 bases and the J gene end by 2 bases; junction bases not matched to a gene: 3. The CDR3 DNA reads as TGTGCCAGCCTAGGGACAGGGCAAGAGACCCAGTACTTC. This encodes CASLGTGQETQYF.

A few counts support this clonotype. The rearrangement links TRBV12-5 to TRBJ2-1, with 11 positions matching TRBD2. Per the germline V gene, CDR1 is LGHNT and CDR2 is FRNRAP. The CDR3 extends over 18 amino acids. V was clipped by 1 base and J by 10 bases; unmatched bases: 15. The CDR3 nucleotides read TGTGCTAGTGGTTTGGCGCCTCGACTAGCGGGGCCTTATGGGGAGCAGTTCTTC. Amino acid sequence: CASGLAPRLAGPYGEQFF.

The chain is built from TRBV7-2 and TRBJ1-2, with D hard to call. From germline, CDR1 is SGHTA and CDR2 FQGNSA. The CDR3 consists of 12 residues. The V end was cut by 6 bases, the J end by 7 bases, with 12 bases between. The CDR3 loop reads CASRFGIGGYTF. The CDR3, as DNA: TGTGCCAGCAGGTTTGGGATCGGTGGCTACACCTTC.

This clonotype has more than one count but fewer than ten. The CDR3 DNA reads TGTGCCAGCAGTACCACAGGGGTAACTAATGAAAAACTGTTTTTT. Encoded protein: CASSTTGVTNEKLFF. The V and J genes are TRBV28 and TRBJ1-4; 7 bases are a match to TRBD1. J was trimmed by 1 base and V by 5 bases; bases with no gene match: 4. Germline V gene sequence: CDR1 MDHEN, CDR2 SYDVKM. The CDR3 runs 15 residues.

In its sample, this clonotype was seen a few times. The chain carries TRBV19 and TRBJ1-5, with 9 bases fitting TRBD1. The germline gives CDR1 LNHDA, CDR2 SQIVND (reference sequence). Losses at the gene ends were 10 bases for V and 7 bases for J; bases not matched to a gene: 8. This CDR3 region has 13 residues. This CDR3 is CATSGTGIQPQHF. The CDR3 bases are TGTGCCACCTCCGGGACAGGGATCCAGCCCCAGCATTTT.

The chain joins TRBV20-1 to TRBJ2-1; no clear D. CDR1 and CDR2 (germline): DFQATT, SNEGSKA (reference sequence). Trimming stripped 6 bases from V and 10 bases from J, with 19 bases between. The CDR3 extends over 13 amino acids. The CDR3 DNA is TGCAGTGCCGACACCGGCAATGACTTGGAGCAGTTCTTC. Translation gives CSADTGNDLEQFF.

The V and J genes are TRBV7-8 and TRBJ2-5; 9 positions agree with TRBD2. Trimming removed 4 bases from V and 2 bases from J; junction bases left unmatched: 14. CDR1 SGHVS and CDR2 FQNEAQ come from the germline V gene. The CDR3 totals 18 residues. CDR3 region: CASSSQLLTSGRQETQYF. The CDR3 DNA is TGTGCCAGCAGCTCGCAACTACTGACTAGCGGACGGCAAGAGACCCAGTACTTC. Full variable domain (outside the CDR3, taken from reference TRBV7-8 and TRBJ2-5): GAGVSQSPRYKVAKRGQDVALRCDPISGHVSLFWYQQALGQGPEFLTYFQNEAQLDKSGLPSDRFFAERPEGSVSTLKIQRTQQEDSAVYLCASSSQLLTSGRQETQYFGPGTRLLVL.

This clonotype was observed a handful of times. The chain recombines TRBV5-1 with TRBJ1-1, with 8 positions matching TRBD1. CDR1 is SGHRS, CDR2 YFSETQ, per germline. The CDR3 is made up of 13 amino acids. V trimming: 4 bases; J trimming: 11 bases; junction bases outside the gene matches: 10. The CDR3 spells CASSRGQEGGAFF. The CDR3 DNA is TGCGCCAGCAGCCGGGGACAGGAGGGGGGGGCTTTCTTT.

This clonotype was counted only a few times. The chain joins TRBV5-1 to TRBJ1-4; D gene uncertain. This CDR3 spans 14 amino acids. Between the trimmed V and J ends, which lost 5 bases and 6 bases, there was a span of 14 bases. CDR1 and CDR2 from the germline V gene are SGHRS and YFSETQ. CDR3 amino acids: CASSLVGNHEKLFF. The CDR3 bases are TGCGCCAGCAGTCTGGTTGGGAATCATGAAAAACTGTTTTTT. Together with reference TRBV5-1 and TRBJ1-4, the CDR3 gives the full variable domain: KAGVTQTPRYLIKTRGQQVTLSCSPISGHRSVSWYQQTPGQGLQFLFEYFSETQRNKGNFPGRFSGRQFSNSRSEMNVSTLELGDSALYLCASSLVGNHEKLFFGSGTQLSVL.

In this sample, this clonotype turned up a few times. The J gene is TRBJ1-2, the V gene TRBV20-1; D remains unclear. The germline CDR1 and CDR2 sequences are DFQATT and SNEGSKA (reference sequence). This CDR3 is 13 amino acids long. V dropped 5 bases and J dropped 4 bases, with 14 bases sitting between them. In DNA, the CDR3 is TGCAGTGCTGAGTCCCCAACGCGCTATGGCTACACCTTC. It is translated as CSAESPTRYGYTF.

The CDR3 DNA reads TGCAGTGCTAGTGGGCGGCTAGCGGGGGGCCTTTGGCAAGAGACCCAGTACTTC. Translating gives CSASGRLAGGLWQETQYF. The rearrangement joins TRBV20-1 to TRBJ2-5; 11 nucleotides align to TRBD2. Trimming cost V 3 bases and J 2 bases; bases outside gene matches: 14. Per germline, CDR1 DFQATT and CDR2 SNEGSKA (reference sequence). This CDR3 region has 18 residues.

The chain carries TRBV20-1 and TRBJ2-5; 10 bases line up with TRBD1. Trimming cost V 5 bases and J 6 bases; bases outside gene matches: 6. This CDR3 has 13 amino acids. The V gene's germline CDR1 is DFQATT and CDR2 SNEGSKA (reference sequence). DNA of the CDR3: TGCAGTGCTGGAATGACAGGGGGCAAGACCCAGTACTTC. Its translation: CSAGMTGGKTQYF.